This passage covers 9 T cell receptor beta chains from one sample sequenced in a study of T-cell reconstitution after alpha-beta-depleted transplantation in children. Construction of the TCRbeta library involved unique molecular identifiers. MiXCR, applied by TCRdb to the PCR reads, yields one record per CDR3 protein. The sample has approximately 340,000 distinct CDR3 sequences, 10% to 13% seen once. The sample was PBMCs from the stem cell graft donor, taken from the stem cell graft. The receptors stem from a human donor who donated a stem cell graft to a child with acute lymphoblastic leukemia.

The rearrangement uses TRBV4-1 and TRBJ2-7; TRBD2 matches 10 bases. This CDR3 is 16 amino acids long. Trimming took 1 base from V and 0 from J; bases not matched to a gene: 3. Looked up from germline, CDR1 is MGHRA and CDR2 is YSYEKL. This CDR3 is CASSQGLAGDSYEQYF. In DNA form, the CDR3 reads TGCGCCAGCAGCCAAGGGCTAGCGGGAGACTCCTACGAGCAGTACTTC.

This clonotype was found many times. This chain joins TRBV7-9 and TRBJ2-2, with no clear D. V was trimmed by 0 bases and J by 5 bases, leaving 10 bases between them. This CDR3 is 15 amino acids long. From germline, CDR1 is SEHNR and CDR2 FQNEAQ (reference sequence). The CDR3 spells CASSLALTQTGELFF. For the CDR3, the DNA is TGTGCCAGCAGCTTAGCACTGACACAGACCGGGGAGCTGTTTTTT. The full variable domain, its missing parts supplied by reference TRBV7-9 and TRBJ2-2, is DTGVSQNPRHKITKRGQNVTFRCDPISEHNRLYWYRQTLGQGPEFLTYFQNEAQLEKSRLLSDRFSAERPKGSFSTLEIQRTEQGDSAMYLCASSLALTQTGELFFGEGSRLTVL.

This clonotype has a count of ten or more. The chain is built from TRBV10-3 and TRBJ2-7; 7 bases agree with TRBD1. V shed 7 bases and J 5 bases; nucleotides not matched to a gene: 8. The germline CDR1 and CDR2 sequences are ENHRY and SYGVKD. The CDR3 runs to 13 residues. In DNA, the CDR3 is TGTGCCATCAAGGCCAGGGGGTACGACGAGCAGTACTTC. Its protein is CAIKARGYDEQYF.

This clonotype has a handful of counts. The genes are TRBV29-1 and TRBJ1-2; D unclear. Trimming left V 3 bases short and J 1 base short, with 6 bases between. Germline CDR1 SQVTM, CDR2 ANQGSEA. This CDR3 comprises 12 residues. The CDR3 nucleotides read TGCAGCGTTGATTTGCTTAACTATGGCTACACCTTC. Its protein product is CSVDLLNYGYTF.

This clonotype appeared a few times. The V call is TRBV20-1, the J call TRBJ1-4; no definite D call. The CDR3 totals 15 residues. V was clipped by 0 bases and J by 8 bases, with 16 bases between them. Germline V lookup: CDR1 DFQATT, CDR2 SNEGSKA (reference sequence). The CDR3, as DNA: TGCAGTGCTAGAGATGGCGGCTTGACTGGGGAAAAACTGTTTTTT. Its protein is CSARDGGLTGEKLFF.

This clonotype was seen once. The genes are TRBV29-1 and TRBJ2-1, with 12 nucleotides matching TRBD2. This CDR3 spans 16 amino acids. Looked up from germline, CDR1 is SQVTM and CDR2 is ANQGSEA. V trimming: 0 bases; J trimming: 9 bases; junction bases outside the gene matches: 9. The CDR3: CSVEDPLAGGRGEQFF. The CDR3 DNA reads TGCAGCGTTGAAGATCCCCTAGCGGGAGGGCGGGGTGAGCAGTTCTTC.

CDR3 sequence reads: CASSWTGVNTGELFF. In DNA, the CDR3 is TGTGCCAGCAGTTGGACAGGAGTTAACACCGGGGAGCTGTTTTTT. The chain joins TRBV12-3 or TRBV12-4 to TRBJ2-2; 7 bases are a match to TRBD1. V lost 4 bases, J lost 2 bases, and 4 bases stayed unmatched. The CDR3 length is 15 residues.

In regard to this clonotype: A much bigger clone sits one base away, suggesting this may be a read error. V gene TRBV20-1 combines with J gene TRBJ2-5; D remains unclear. Germline values: CDR1 DFQATT, CDR2 SNEGSKA (reference sequence). The length of the CDR3 is 15 residues. This chain's CDR3 is CSARDRQNYQATQYF. CDR3 DNA sequence: TGCAGTGCTAGAGATCGCCAAAACTACCAAGCGACCCAGTACTTC.

This chain joins TRBV4-3 and TRBJ1-1; no clear D. Trimming left V 1 base short and J 0 bases short, with 9 bases between. Germline values: CDR1 LGHNA, CDR2 YSLEER. The CDR3 is 15 residues long. CDR3 DNA sequence: TGCGCCAGCAGCCAAGGTCCGAGTATGAACACTGAAGCTTTCTTT. Translation: CASSQGPSMNTEAFF.